This TCR beta chain was obtained from a study of shared clonotypes between healthy human individuals. Study-wide context: The study drew on a couple of women and a few men aged 18 to 49 as donors. Study conclusions and caveats: Naive CD4 clonotypes were shared across a few donors at roughly 5%.

Only in-frame clones appear in the TCRdb table, and some are missing; sequencing was by immunoSEQ multiplex PCR. Of about 530,000 clones in the sample, 95% to 97% were seen once. Recent vaccinations or acute infections were absent in the healthy HIV-negative adult donors. All donors were Caucasian adults living in Nashville, Tennessee. To note about this clone: Its antigen remains unidentified.

Germline V gene lookup returns CDR1 MDHEN and CDR2 SYDVKM. The ends were cut back, 6 bases at V and 1 base at J, with 9 bases in the middle. CDR3 length: 13 amino acids. Sample: naive CD4+ T cells sorted from blood. The subset is: CD45RA+ positively selected. This chain uses TRBV28 with TRBJ1-1, with a weak D call TRBD1 (6 bases). This sequence was found in a woman aged 30 to 39 in good health. DNA of the CDR3: TGTGCCAGCAGCCCAGGGGCGAACACTGAAGCTTTCTTT. Protein product: CASSPGANTEAFF.